One and the same sample provided the 7 T cell receptor beta chains below, sequenced in a study of T cell responses to AZD1222 COVID-19 vaccine (dated by TCRdb to 2020 to 2023). Libraries were built with the immunoSEQ multiplex PCR assay. The source is immuneACCESS, and TCRdb retained only in-frame sequences with V and J called. Part of the clones is not carried over; for the studies checked, unresolved V genes explain less than half of this, and the remainder is unexplained. The table for this sample lists approximately 79,000 clones; just over 85% of them were counted only once. The top ten clonotypes cover 6% to 9% of the sample. Read against the paper, the sample's time point label means: baseline before first vaccination. Sample: peripheral blood, taken on day 0 of AZD1222 vaccination. Every receptor here comes from an adult in good health.

The chain recombines TRBV28 with TRBJ2-7, with D perhaps TRBD2 (6 bases). CDR3 length: 13 residues. CDR1 is MDHEN, CDR2 SYDVKM, per germline. V was trimmed by 6 bases and J by 2 bases, leaving 11 bases between them. CDR3 protein: CASRPPGAYEQYF. The CDR3 nucleotides are TGTGCCAGCAGACCTCCGGGGGCCTACGAGCAGTACTTC.

The chain recombines TRBV20-1 with TRBJ2-7; no firm D call. This CDR3 spans 11 amino acids. The V and J ends lost 5 bases and 6 bases respectively, with 11 bases between them. Germline loops: CDR1 DFQATT, CDR2 SNEGSKA (reference sequence). This CDR3 reads CSADQAAEQYF. The CDR3 DNA follows: TGCAGTGCTGACCAAGCTGCCGAGCAGTACTTC.

In this sample, this clone turned up a few times. The chain uses TRBV10-3 and TRBJ2-7; no reliable D call. Trimming removed 6 bases at V and 3 bases at J, with 12 bases between. The CDR3 is 13 residues long. The V gene's germline CDR1 is ENHRY and CDR2 SYGVKD. CDR3 nucleotide sequence: TGTGCCATCAGCGAAGTCCCTGGCTACGAGCAGTACTTC. It specifies CAISEVPGYEQYF.

V usage is TRBV11-3 and J usage is TRBJ2-5; tentatively, D is TRBD1 (5 bases). The V gene's germline CDR1 is SGHNT and CDR2 YENEEA. The CDR3 totals 14 residues. Deletions cut 5 bases from V and 5 bases from J, with 15 bases between. CDR3 sequence reads: CASSPGRAGETQYF. The CDR3 nucleotides are TGTGCCAGCAGCCCCGGACGGGCAGGGGAGACCCAGTACTTC.

The genes are TRBV3-1 (or the pseudogene TRBV3-2) and TRBJ1-1; D is uncertain. There are 15 residues in the CDR3. Trimming shortened V by 1 base and J by 5 bases, and 14 bases separated the two germline ends. Germline lookup yields CDR1 LGHDT and CDR2 YNNKEL (reference sequence). CDR3 sequence reads: CASSQGSGGPTEAFF. CDR3 nucleotides: TGTGCCAGCAGCCAAGGTTCTGGCGGTCCGACTGAAGCTTTCTTT.

The V call is TRBV24-1, the J call TRBJ2-5; TRBD2 aligns across 10 bases. Germline lookup yields CDR1 KGHDR and CDR2 SFDVKD. CDR3 length: 14 amino acids. V gave up 4 bases and J gave up 9 bases; unmatched junction bases: 7. CDR3 sequence (DNA): TGTGCCACCAGTGACAGGACTAGCGGAAAGGCCCAGTACTTC. Translating gives CATSDRTSGKAQYF.

The V call is TRBV7-2, the J call TRBJ2-1; no clear D gene. Per germline, CDR1 SGHTA and CDR2 FQGNSA. Trimming left V 7 bases short and J 0 bases short, with 7 bases between. This CDR3 contains 13 residues. CDR3 DNA: TGTGCCAGCACCTCCCACTCCTACAATGAGCAGTTCTTC. Its translation: CASTSHSYNEQFF.